These T cell receptor beta chains were read from a single sample in a study of shared T cell receptors in the human thymus. Profiling relied on immunoSEQ multiplex PCR, and the TCRdb table lists in-frame clones only, not all of them. The data hold hundreds of thousands of clones, with 70% to 90% observed a single time. In addition, the sample was reused for a study of human thymus T cells.

The sequenced sample consisted of thymocytes. The receptors were gathered from a boy less than two years old with a congenital heart defect. Both conserved end residues are part of each CDR3. A D gene is named only where the DNA matches it firmly. Some rows mark clone size as missing; the rest say once, few, many or name a class of expanded clone.

abundance: .
j_gene: TRBJ2-1
d_gene: .
v_gene: TRBV7-2
CDR3aa: CASRAGHDEQFF
CDR3nt: TGTGCCAGCAGGGCAGGGCACGATGAGCAGTTCTTC

abundance: .
j_gene: TRBJ2-7
d_gene: .
v_gene: TRBV28
CDR3aa: CASSLLWVGRGTYEQYF
CDR3nt: TGTGCCAGCAGTTTATTATGGGTAGGGAGGGGGACCTACGAGCAGTACTTC

abundance: .
j_gene: TRBJ2-1
d_gene: .
v_gene: TRBV27
CDR3aa: CASRIRSGRYNEQFF
CDR3nt: TGTGCCAGCAGGATCCGCTCGGGAAGGTACAATGAGCAGTTCTTC

abundance: .
j_gene: TRBJ1-4
d_gene: .
v_gene: TRBV27
CDR3aa: CASSLGRSPMEKLFF
CDR3nt: TGTGCCAGCAGTTTAGGCAGGTCGCCGATGGAAAAACTGTTTTTT

abundance: once
j_gene: TRBJ1-2
d_gene: TRBD1
v_gene: TRBV5-4
CDR3aa: CASSFGRGLGYNYGYTF
CDR3nt: TGTGCCAGCAGCTTCGGCAGGGGGCTAGGTTATAACTATGGCTACACCTTC

abundance: .
j_gene: TRBJ2-2
d_gene: .
v_gene: TRBV6-5
CDR3aa: CASTLAENTGELFF
CDR3nt: TGTGCCAGCACTTTAGCGGAGAACACCGGGGAGCTGTTTTTT

abundance: .
j_gene: TRBJ2-7
d_gene: TRBD2
v_gene: TRBV27
CDR3aa: CASSSGLASYEQYF
CDR3nt: TGTGCCAGCAGTTCGGGACTAGCCTCCTACGAGCAGTACTTC

abundance: .
j_gene: TRBJ2-5
d_gene: TRBD1
v_gene: TRBV7-9
CDR3aa: CASSFSRPRGETQYF
CDR3nt: TGTGCCAGCAGCTTTAGTCGACCCAGGGGGGAGACCCAGTACTTC

abundance: .
j_gene: TRBJ2-7
d_gene: TRBD2
v_gene: TRBV9
CDR3aa: CASSVGLAATYEQYF
CDR3nt: TGTGCCAGCAGCGTAGGGCTAGCGGCGACCTACGAGCAGTACTTC

abundance: .
j_gene: TRBJ1-2
d_gene: .
v_gene: TRBV10-3
CDR3aa: CAITDGGRSDGYTF
CDR3nt: TGTGCCATCACCGACGGAGGACGTTCGGATGGCTACACCTTC

abundance: .
j_gene: TRBJ2-1
d_gene: TRBD2
v_gene: TRBV19
CDR3aa: CASSDWAGGYNEQFF
CDR3nt: TGTGCCAGTAGCGACTGGGCGGGAGGGTACAATGAGCAGTTCTTC

abundance: .
j_gene: TRBJ2-7
d_gene: .
v_gene: TRBV27
CDR3aa: CASSTPRGGEQYF
CDR3nt: TGTGCCAGCAGTACACCTAGGGGAGGCGAGCAGTACTTC

abundance: .
j_gene: TRBJ2-7
d_gene: TRBD2
v_gene: TRBV19
CDR3aa: CASSSGRGAYEQYF
CDR3nt: TGTGCCAGTAGCAGCGGGAGGGGAGCCTACGAGCAGTACTTC

abundance: .
j_gene: TRBJ2-7
d_gene: TRBD2
v_gene: TRBV23-1
CDR3aa: CASRSGRPYEQYF
CDR3nt: TGCGCCAGCAGGAGCGGGAGGCCGTACGAGCAGTACTTC

abundance: .
j_gene: TRBJ2-5
d_gene: TRBD2
v_gene: TRBV7-6
CDR3aa: CATGTSAETQYF
CDR3nt: TGTGCCACCGGGACTAGCGCAGAGACCCAGTACTTC

abundance: once
j_gene: TRBJ2-7
d_gene: .
v_gene: TRBV30
CDR3aa: CAWSVLWREQYF
CDR3nt: TGTGCCTGGAGTGTACTTTGGAGGGAGCAGTACTTC

abundance: once
j_gene: TRBJ1-5
d_gene: .
v_gene: TRBV30
CDR3aa: CAWSVVGGDSNLLQPQHF
CDR3nt: TGTGCCTGGAGTGTAGTAGGGGGGGACTCGAATCTCCTTCAGCCCCAGCATTTT

abundance: .
j_gene: TRBJ2-3
d_gene: TRBD2
v_gene: TRBV28
CDR3aa: CASSSLSGTLGTTAGTDTQYF
CDR3nt: TGTGCCAGCAGTTCCCTTAGCGGGACCCTCGGCACCACGGCCGGCACAGATACGCAGTATTTT

abundance: once
j_gene: TRBJ1-4
d_gene: TRBD1
v_gene: TRBV4-1
CDR3aa: CASSVIQGDDEKLFF
CDR3nt: TGCGCCAGCAGCGTTATACAGGGGGACGATGAAAAACTGTTTTTT

abundance: .
j_gene: TRBJ2-1
d_gene: TRBD2
v_gene: TRBV5-4
CDR3aa: CASSFPGTSENEQFF
CDR3nt: TGTGCCAGCAGCTTTCCCGGGACTAGCGAAAATGAGCAGTTCTTC

abundance: .
j_gene: TRBJ2-7
d_gene: TRBD2
v_gene: TRBV5-1
CDR3aa: CASARLAGGLNYEQYF
CDR3nt: TGCGCCAGCGCGAGACTAGCGGGAGGCCTCAACTACGAGCAGTACTTC

abundance: .
j_gene: TRBJ2-5
d_gene: .
v_gene: TRBV5-1
CDR3aa: CASPLSKEREETQYF
CDR3nt: TGCGCCAGCCCCTTAAGTAAGGAGAGGGAAGAGACCCAGTACTTC

abundance: few
j_gene: TRBJ1-2
d_gene: .
v_gene: TRBV7-9
CDR3aa: CASSYGIPNYGYTF
CDR3nt: TGTGCCAGCAGCTACGGGATTCCAAACTATGGCTACACCTTC

abundance: .
j_gene: TRBJ2-1
d_gene: TRBD2
v_gene: TRBV7-9
CDR3aa: CASSRDYQRNNEQFF
CDR3nt: TGTGCCAGCAGCCGGGACTACCAAAGGAACAATGAGCAGTTCTTC

abundance: .
j_gene: TRBJ2-1
d_gene: .
v_gene: TRBV19
CDR3aa: CASSIVARVWAYNEQFF
CDR3nt: TGTGCCAGTAGTATAGTAGCGAGGGTCTGGGCCTACAATGAGCAGTTCTTC

abundance: .
j_gene: TRBJ2-7
d_gene: TRBD1
v_gene: TRBV6-1
CDR3aa: CASTRTGRYEQYF
CDR3nt: TGTGCCAGCACCAGGACAGGGCGATACGAGCAGTACTTC

abundance: .
j_gene: TRBJ1-1
d_gene: TRBD1
v_gene: TRBV19
CDR3aa: CASSKPGQGTTNTEAFF
CDR3nt: TGTGCCAGTAGTAAACCGGGACAGGGGACTACAAACACTGAAGCTTTCTTT

abundance: .
j_gene: TRBJ2-3
d_gene: TRBD2
v_gene: TRBV27
CDR3aa: CASRRSKGLAGGQYF
CDR3nt: TGTGCCAGCAGGAGATCAAAGGGACTAGCGGGAGGGCAGTATTTT

abundance: .
j_gene: TRBJ2-3
d_gene: TRBD2
v_gene: TRBV9
CDR3aa: CASSPGLAGGIRATDTQYF
CDR3nt: TGTGCCAGCAGCCCGGGACTAGCGGGAGGAATTAGGGCCACAGATACGCAGTATTTT

abundance: .
j_gene: TRBJ2-3
d_gene: TRBD2
v_gene: TRBV7-9
CDR3aa: CASRLIRGSGGVDTQYF
CDR3nt: TGTGCCAGCAGACTAATTCGAGGGTCGGGAGGGGTAGATACGCAGTATTTT

abundance: .
j_gene: TRBJ1-1
d_gene: TRBD1
v_gene: TRBV5-4
CDR3aa: CASSARQGMNTEAFF
CDR3nt: TGTGCCAGCAGCGCTCGACAGGGGATGAACACTGAAGCTTTCTTT

abundance: .
j_gene: TRBJ2-2
d_gene: TRBD2
v_gene: TRBV7-9
CDR3aa: CASSTLVSGRKSGELFF
CDR3nt: TGTGCCAGCAGCACCCTGGTGAGCGGGAGGAAATCCGGGGAGCTGTTTTTT

abundance: .
j_gene: TRBJ1-1
d_gene: TRBD1
v_gene: TRBV6-1
CDR3aa: CASSETTGSIEAFF
CDR3nt: TGTGCCAGCAGTGAAACGACAGGGAGCATTGAAGCTTTCTTT

abundance: .
j_gene: TRBJ1-1
d_gene: TRBD1
v_gene: TRBV6-5
CDR3aa: CASRTGIDTEAFF
CDR3nt: TGTGCCAGCAGGACAGGGATTGACACTGAAGCTTTCTTT

abundance: .
j_gene: TRBJ2-7
d_gene: .
v_gene: TRBV7-9
CDR3aa: CASSCAPGTYEQYF
CDR3nt: TGTGCCAGCAGCTGTGCCCCCGGTACCTACGAGCAGTACTTC

abundance: .
j_gene: TRBJ2-3
d_gene: .
v_gene: TRBV14
CDR3aa: CASSQDWAGLDTQYF
CDR3nt: TGTGCCAGCAGCCAAGATTGGGCCGGTCTAGATACGCAGTATTTT

abundance: .
j_gene: TRBJ1-2
d_gene: .
v_gene: TRBV9
CDR3aa: CASSVNSNYGYTF
CDR3nt: TGTGCCAGCAGCGTAAACAGTAACTATGGCTACACCTTC

abundance: .
j_gene: TRBJ2-7
d_gene: TRBD2
v_gene: TRBV4-2
CDR3aa: CASSSPGGRISEQYF
CDR3nt: TGTGCCAGCAGTTCCCCCGGGGGGAGGATTAGCGAGCAGTACTTC

abundance: .
j_gene: TRBJ1-5
d_gene: TRBD1
v_gene: TRBV5-1
CDR3aa: CASSFSGTGDQPQHF
CDR3nt: TGCGCCAGCAGCTTTTCCGGGACAGGGGATCAGCCCCAGCATTTT

abundance: .
j_gene: TRBJ2-7
d_gene: .
v_gene: TRBV6-1
CDR3aa: CASSEEGAAAYEQYF
CDR3nt: TGTGCCAGCAGTGAAGAAGGGGCAGCTGCCTACGAGCAGTACTTC

abundance: .
j_gene: TRBJ2-2
d_gene: TRBD2
v_gene: TRBV10-3
CDR3aa: CAIRVEREGISGELFF
CDR3nt: TGTGCCATCAGGGTAGAGCGGGAGGGAATCTCCGGGGAGCTGTTTTTT

abundance: .
j_gene: TRBJ2-4
d_gene: TRBD2
v_gene: TRBV28
CDR3aa: CASSLLAGGRNIQCF
CDR3nt: TGTGCCAGCAGTTTACTAGCGGGAGGGCGGAACATTCAGTGCTTC

abundance: .
j_gene: TRBJ1-1
d_gene: .
v_gene: TRBV27
CDR3aa: CASRAVQGWTEAFF
CDR3nt: TGTGCCAGCAGGGCGGTACAGGGATGGACTGAAGCTTTCTTT

abundance: .
j_gene: TRBJ2-7
d_gene: .
v_gene: TRBV28
CDR3aa: CASSSEKGQIGYEQYF
CDR3nt: TGTGCCAGCAGTTCCGAGAAAGGACAGATAGGCTACGAGCAGTACTTC

abundance: .
j_gene: TRBJ2-3
d_gene: TRBD2
v_gene: TRBV11-3
CDR3aa: CASSPPGLASDTQYF
CDR3nt: TGTGCCAGCAGCCCCCCGGGACTAGCGTCGGATACGCAGTATTTT

abundance: .
j_gene: TRBJ1-5
d_gene: .
v_gene: TRBV30
CDR3aa: CAWSFPRLTAEPSNQPQHF
CDR3nt: TGTGCCTGGAGCTTCCCCCGCTTAACAGCCGAGCCTAGCAATCAGCCCCAGCATTTT

abundance: .
j_gene: TRBJ1-1
d_gene: .
v_gene: TRBV4-3
CDR3aa: CASRPGALNTEAFF
CDR3nt: TGCGCCAGCAGACCAGGGGCCCTGAACACTGAAGCTTTCTTT

abundance: .
j_gene: TRBJ2-1
d_gene: TRBD2
v_gene: TRBV5-1
CDR3aa: CASSVLAGVRDNEQFF
CDR3nt: TGCGCCAGCAGCGTACTAGCGGGAGTCAGAGACAATGAGCAGTTCTTC